The 16 T cell receptor beta chains presented below share a single source sample, sequenced in a study of cytomegalovirus exposure and HLA in healthy donors. 60 Vbeta and 13 Jbeta primers were used in PCR. Using immunoSEQ multiplex PCR, the repertoire was profiled, and TCRdb retains in-frame clones only, with some absent. The sample records fewer than 140,000 clones, roughly 82% being singletons. The sequenced sample consisted of PBMCs. The receptors shown here come from a woman aged 50 to 60 in good health and CMV-seropositive.

The CDR3 coding sequence is TGCGCCAGCAGATATGGACAGGGCGGAGGTGAAAAACTGTTTTTT. As protein: CASRYGQGGGEKLFF. The rearrangement links TRBV5-1 to TRBJ1-4; 8 nucleotides line up with TRBD1. Germline CDR1 is SGHRS and CDR2 is YFSETQ. The CDR3 runs 15 residues. V was pared by 5 bases and J by 7 bases, with 10 bases of the junction left unmatched.

Remarks on this clone: Within the sample, other DNA sequences also encode this same CDR3. This rearrangement joins TRBV5-1 to TRBJ2-1; D ambiguous. The CDR3 spans 13 residues. Germline V CDR1 and CDR2: SGHRS, YFSETQ. V was pared by 0 bases and J by 4 bases, with 5 bases between. This CDR3 reads CASSLDSYNEQFF. The CDR3 DNA sequence: TGCGCCAGCAGCTTGGACAGTTACAATGAGCAGTTCTTC.

V is TRBV5-4 and J is TRBJ1-1; no reliable D call. The CDR3 covers 12 residues. Per germline, CDR1 SGHNT and CDR2 YYREEE (reference sequence). V was clipped by 6 bases and J by 8 bases, with 14 bases between them. In DNA form, the CDR3 reads TGTGCCAGCAACAGAGAGAGCGGGGAAGCTTTCTTT. Amino acids: CASNRESGEAFF.

Relative to its sample, this clone is medium-sized. The J gene is TRBJ1-1, the V gene TRBV5-1; D not resolved. Germline V gene sequence: CDR1 SGHRS, CDR2 YFSETQ. With 0 bases removed from V and 3 bases from J, the gap between germline ends came to 15 bases. This CDR3 has 16 amino acids. DNA for the CDR3: TGCGCCAGCAGCTTGGCCACCACCGGTGTGGACACTGAAGCTTTCTTT. It specifies CASSLATTGVDTEAFF.

This clone appeared a few times. The chain has TRBV6-4 and TRBJ2-1, with 10 bases lining up with TRBD2. The CDR3 has 16 residues. Germline V gives CDR1 MRHNA, CDR2 SNTAGT. With V trimmed by 0 bases and J by 7 bases, 6 bases remained unmatched. This CDR3 reads CASSDSSLAGVNEQFF. CDR3 coding DNA: TGTGCCAGCAGTGACTCGTCGCTAGCGGGGGTAAATGAGCAGTTCTTC.

The rearrangement uses TRBV5-1 and TRBJ1-5, with D possibly being TRBD1 (6 bases). This CDR3 comprises 15 residues. The germline V and J ends were trimmed by 1 base and 1 base, with 9 bases remaining between them. CDR1 and CDR2 from the germline V gene are SGHRS and YFSETQ. CDR3 region: CASSLSGQSNQPQHF. CDR3 nucleotide sequence: TGCGCCAGCAGCTTGTCAGGACAGAGCAATCAGCCCCAGCATTTT.

The rearrangement joins TRBV5-4 to TRBJ2-2; 12 bases are a match to TRBD2. Germline assignment: CDR1 SGHNT and CDR2 YYREEE (reference sequence). Trimming removed 0 bases from V and 7 bases from J; junction bases left unmatched: 7. The length of the CDR3 is 17 residues. DNA for the CDR3: TGTGCCAGCAGCTTGGCTCTAGCGGGGGGGCCAGTCGGGGAGCTGTTTTTT. It translates to CASSLALAGGPVGELFF.

This chain joins TRBV27 and TRBJ1-4; TRBD1 matches 7 bases. The CDR3 spans 14 residues. Losses at the gene ends were 7 bases for V and 5 bases for J; bases not matched to a gene: 7. CDR1 is MNHEY, CDR2 SMNVEV, per germline (reference sequence). CDR3 coding DNA: TGTGCCAGCACCGACAGGGACCCCAATGAAAAACTGTTTTTT. Encoded protein: CASTDRDPNEKLFF.

The chain links TRBV5-1 to TRBJ1-1; D is possibly TRBD1 (6 bases). Germline V lookup: CDR1 SGHRS, CDR2 YFSETQ. The CDR3 has 13 amino acids. V lost 1 base and J 5 bases, leaving 9 bases between the germline ends. The CDR3 is CASSLTGLTEAFF. DNA for the CDR3: TGCGCCAGCAGCTTGACAGGGTTAACTGAAGCTTTCTTT.

This chain connects TRBV4-3 to TRBJ1-4; D not resolved. This CDR3 region has 13 residues. V was clipped by 1 base and J by 11 bases, with 11 bases between them. Germline assignment: CDR1 LGHNA and CDR2 YSLEER. CDR3 amino acids: CASSQVGGGKLFF. CDR3 nucleotide sequence: TGCGCCAGCAGCCAAGTGGGAGGTGGGAAACTGTTTTTT.

This rearrangement joins TRBV27 to TRBJ1-2; D is possibly TRBD1 (5 bases). CDR3 size: 15 residues. Germline-derived CDR1 and CDR2 are MNHEY and SMNVEV (reference sequence). The V and J ends lost 0 bases and 5 bases respectively, with 13 bases between them. The CDR3 sequence is CASSLSARVGYGYTF. CDR3 DNA: TGTGCCAGCAGTTTATCGGCCAGGGTAGGATATGGCTACACCTTC.

Only one count was recorded for this clone. The chain recombines TRBV11-2 with TRBJ1-1, with D possibly TRBD1 on 5 matching bases. The CDR3 has 15 residues. Germline V gives CDR1 SGHAT, CDR2 FQNNGV. The V end was cut by 5 bases, the J end by 1 base, with 14 bases between. The CDR3 nucleotides read TGTGCCAGCAGCCCCTGGCGGGGCTCGAACACTGAAGCTTTCTTT. This gives the protein CASSPWRGSNTEAFF.

The chain couples TRBV9 to TRBJ1-1, with 7 nucleotides matching TRBD1. CDR1 and CDR2 (germline): SGDLS, YYNGEE. V shed 3 bases, J shed 1 base, and the junction held 6 bases outside the gene matches. This CDR3 is built from 15 residues. The CDR3 here is CASSGGAGGNTEAFF. The CDR3 nucleotides read TGTGCCAGCAGCGGGGGGGCAGGGGGGAACACTGAAGCTTTCTTT.

This sequence joins TRBV6-1 and TRBJ2-3, with 10 bases aligning to TRBD2. After removal of 2 bases from V and 0 bases from J, the junction contained 5 bases not matched to a gene. The germline CDR1 and CDR2 sequences are MNHNS and SASEGT. The CDR3 runs to 17 residues. The DNA for the CDR3 is TGTGCCAGCAGTGAAATCGGACTAGCGGCTAGCACAGATACGCAGTATTTT. Its protein is CASSEIGLAASTDTQYF.

This clone was observed a handful of times. This chain links TRBV28 with TRBJ1-2; 7 nucleotides line up with TRBD1. Germline loops: CDR1 MDHEN, CDR2 SYDVKM. This CDR3 has 17 residues. The V segment lost 5 bases and the J segment 4 bases; nucleotides outside the gene matches: 16. CDR3 in amino acids: CASSDPGGGGIIYGYTF. The CDR3 nucleotides are TGTGCCAGCAGTGACCCGGGCGGAGGGGGCATCATCTATGGCTACACCTTC.

V and J are TRBV30 and TRBJ2-1, with 11 bases matching TRBD2. J gave up 0 bases and V 1 base, and 8 bases lay outside the gene matches. This CDR3 region has 18 residues. From germline, CDR1 is GTSNPN and CDR2 SVGIG (reference sequence). CDR3 sequence (DNA): TGTGCCTGGAGTGGGTATAGCGGGGGGGCTACCTCCTACAATGAGCAGTTCTTC. This gives the protein CAWSGYSGGATSYNEQFF.